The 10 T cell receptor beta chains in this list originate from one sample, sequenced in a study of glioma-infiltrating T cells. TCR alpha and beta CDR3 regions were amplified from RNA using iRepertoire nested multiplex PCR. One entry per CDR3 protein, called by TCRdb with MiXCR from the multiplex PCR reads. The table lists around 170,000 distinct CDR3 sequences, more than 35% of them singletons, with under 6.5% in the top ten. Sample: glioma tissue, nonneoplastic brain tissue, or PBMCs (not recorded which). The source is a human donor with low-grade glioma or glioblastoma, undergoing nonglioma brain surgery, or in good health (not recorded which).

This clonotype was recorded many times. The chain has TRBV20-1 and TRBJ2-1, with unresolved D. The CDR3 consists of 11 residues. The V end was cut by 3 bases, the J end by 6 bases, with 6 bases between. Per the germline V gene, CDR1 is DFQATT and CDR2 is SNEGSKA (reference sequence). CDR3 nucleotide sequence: TGCAGTGCTAGTTCGGGCAATGAGCAGTTCTTC. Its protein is CSASSGNEQFF.

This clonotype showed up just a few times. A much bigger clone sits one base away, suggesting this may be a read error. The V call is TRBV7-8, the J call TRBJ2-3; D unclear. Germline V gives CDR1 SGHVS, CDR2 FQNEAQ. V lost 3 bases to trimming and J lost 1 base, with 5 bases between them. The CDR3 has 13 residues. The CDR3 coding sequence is TGTGCCAGCAGCTTGGACCGCACAGATACGCAGTATTTT. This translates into CASSLDRTDTQYF.

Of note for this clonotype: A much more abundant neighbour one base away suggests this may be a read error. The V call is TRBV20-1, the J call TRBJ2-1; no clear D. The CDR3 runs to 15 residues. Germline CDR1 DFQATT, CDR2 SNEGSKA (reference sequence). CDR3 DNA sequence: TGCAGTGCTAGTAAGGCGGTAAGCTCCTACAATGGGCAGTTCTTC. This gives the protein CSASKAVSSYNGQFF.

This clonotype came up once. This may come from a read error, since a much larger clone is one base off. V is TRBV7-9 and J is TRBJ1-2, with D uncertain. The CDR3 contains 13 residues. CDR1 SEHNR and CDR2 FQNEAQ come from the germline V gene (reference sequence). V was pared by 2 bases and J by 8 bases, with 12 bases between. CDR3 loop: CASSLKHGDGYTF. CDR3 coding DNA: TGTGCCAGCAGCTTAAAGCACGGCGACGGCTACACCTTC.

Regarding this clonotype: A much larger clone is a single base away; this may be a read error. CDR3 DNA sequence: TGTGCCAGCAGTTACTCTTCGGGGGGCGAGCAGTACTTC. Amino acids: CASSYSSGGEQYF. This sequence joins TRBV6-2 or TRBV6-3 and TRBJ2-7, with 7 bases aligning to TRBD2. V lost 0 bases and J lost 6; bases outside the gene matches: 2. CDR3 length: 13 amino acids. Germline CDR1 reads MNHEY; CDR2 reads SVGEGT.

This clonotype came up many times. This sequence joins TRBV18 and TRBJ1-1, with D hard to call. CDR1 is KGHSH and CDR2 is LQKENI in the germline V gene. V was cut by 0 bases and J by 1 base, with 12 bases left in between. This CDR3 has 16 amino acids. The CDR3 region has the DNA TGTGCCAGCTCACCACCATCAACAACTCGGAACACTGAAGCTTTCTTT. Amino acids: CASSPPSTTRNTEAFF. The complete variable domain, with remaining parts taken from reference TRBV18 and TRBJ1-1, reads NAGVMQNPRHLVRRRGQEARLRCSPMKGHSHVYWYRQLPEEGLKFMVYLQKENIIDESGMPKERFSAEFPKEGPSILRIQQVVRGDSAAYFCASSPPSTTRNTEAFFGQGTRLTVV.

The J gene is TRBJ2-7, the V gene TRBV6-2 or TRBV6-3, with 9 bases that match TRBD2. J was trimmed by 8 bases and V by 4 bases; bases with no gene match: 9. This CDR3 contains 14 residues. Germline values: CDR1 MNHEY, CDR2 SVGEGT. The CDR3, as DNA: TGTGCCAGCAGTTCAGGTCAGGGGACTAGCAAGCAGTACTTC. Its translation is CASSSGQGTSKQYF.

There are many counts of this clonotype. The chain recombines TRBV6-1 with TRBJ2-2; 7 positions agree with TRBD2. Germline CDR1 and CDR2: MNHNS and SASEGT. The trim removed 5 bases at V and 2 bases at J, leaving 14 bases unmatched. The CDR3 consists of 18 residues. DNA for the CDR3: TGTGCCAGCAGTTCTCAAGAAGTGGGAGGGCCTAACACCGGGGAGCTGTTTTTT. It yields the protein CASSSQEVGGPNTGELFF.

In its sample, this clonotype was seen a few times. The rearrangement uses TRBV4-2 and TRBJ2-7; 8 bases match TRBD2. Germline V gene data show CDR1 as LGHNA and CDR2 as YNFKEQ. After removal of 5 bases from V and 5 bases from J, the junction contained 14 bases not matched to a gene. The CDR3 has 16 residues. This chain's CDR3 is CASSLAGLPPRNEQYF. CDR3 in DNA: TGTGCCAGCAGCTTAGCGGGGCTACCCCCTAGAAACGAGCAGTACTTC.

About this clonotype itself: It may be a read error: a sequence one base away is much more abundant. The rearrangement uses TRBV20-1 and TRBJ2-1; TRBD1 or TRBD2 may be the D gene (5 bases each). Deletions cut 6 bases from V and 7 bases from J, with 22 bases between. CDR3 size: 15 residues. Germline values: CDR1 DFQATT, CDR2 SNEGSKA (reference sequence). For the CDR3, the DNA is TGCAGTGCGGGTGGGGGAGAGGGATATTTTAATGAGCAGTTCTTC. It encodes CSAGGGEGYFNEQFF.